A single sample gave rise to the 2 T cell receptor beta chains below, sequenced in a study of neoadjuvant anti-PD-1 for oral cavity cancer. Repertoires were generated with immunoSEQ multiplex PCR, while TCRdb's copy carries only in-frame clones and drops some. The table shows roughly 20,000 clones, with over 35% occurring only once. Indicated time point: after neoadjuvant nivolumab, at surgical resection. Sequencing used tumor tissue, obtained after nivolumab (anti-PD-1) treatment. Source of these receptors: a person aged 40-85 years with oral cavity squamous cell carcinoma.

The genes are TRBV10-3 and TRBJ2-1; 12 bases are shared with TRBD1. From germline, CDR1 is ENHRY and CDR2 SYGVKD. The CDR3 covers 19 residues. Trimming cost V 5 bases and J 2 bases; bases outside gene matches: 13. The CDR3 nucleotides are TGTGCCATCAGTATGGTGGGGACAGGGGGCCCCGGGGCCTACAATGAGCAGTTCTTC. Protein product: CAISMVGTGGPGAYNEQFF.

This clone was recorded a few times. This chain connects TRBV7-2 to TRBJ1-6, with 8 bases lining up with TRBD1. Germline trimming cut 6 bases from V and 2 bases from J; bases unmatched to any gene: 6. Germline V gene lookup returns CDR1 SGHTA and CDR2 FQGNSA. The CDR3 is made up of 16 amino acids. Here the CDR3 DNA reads TGTGCCAGCAGAAGGACAGGGCATACCTATAATTCACCCCTCCACTTT. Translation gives CASRRTGHTYNSPLHF.